The subject of this entry is one TCR beta chain. Antigen: not known. TCRdb called the reads again in MiXCR, with one record for every CDR3 protein. The table shows approximately 730,000 distinct CDR3 sequences, with 25% to 30% occurring only once. The ends were cut back, 3 bases at V and 10 bases at J, with 9 bases in the middle. This CDR3 region has 11 residues. CDR1 and CDR2 (germline): SGHDN, FVKESK. The data are from a study of T cell repertoires in cytomegalovirus infection. Study as a whole: CMV epitopes, recently identified HLA-C-restricted and well-studied HLA-B-restricted, were used.

Overall study findings and caveats: Cumulative frequency of public TCR beta families picked out carriers of CMV plus the relevant HLA. CMV-specific TCR beta clonotypes restricted by HLA-C dominated the ex vivo response.

This sequence originates from a human donor in good health (CMV status not recorded). Some clones in this sample may be carry-over from other donors' samples. The sequencing here drew on cultured CD8+ T cells from PBMCs, taken from culture after CMV antigen stimulation. The V and J genes are TRBV14 and TRBJ1-1; D gene ambiguous. The CDR3 spells CASSHGLLAFF. CDR3 nucleotides: TGTGCCAGCAGCCATGGTTTGCTAGCTTTCTTT.